The sequence of this TCR beta chain was determined in a study of CD8 T cells in ankylosing spondylitis. Germline CDR1 DFQATT, CDR2 SNEGSKA (reference sequence). With 6 bases removed from V and 0 bases from J, the gap between germline ends came to 14 bases. This CDR3 spans 15 amino acids. Notes on this clonotype: Its antigen is unknown.

Using its own MiXCR run on the 5' RACE reads, TCRdb lists one record per CDR3 protein. Of a few hundred thousand distinct CDR3 sequences in the sample, roughly 12% were seen once. Study observations and caveats: A motif of roughly 8 highly homologous TCR beta variants was seen as apparently characteristic of ankylosing spondylitis blood.

The sequenced sample was blood, either unsorted or a sorted T cell fraction (not recorded which). The TCR comes from a male donor with ankylosing spondylitis. The rearrangement links TRBV20-1 to TRBJ2-2; D unresolved. Here the CDR3 DNA reads TGCAGTGCACCGGGCCCGTTCGCGAACACCGGGGAGCTGTTTTTT. Translated, it gives CSAPGPFANTGELFF.